This TCR beta chain was profiled in a study of shared clonotypes between healthy human individuals (TCRdb year 2020). Concerning the study at large: The cohort included a few men and a couple of women between 18 and 49 years of age. For each donor, three plates each were used for CD4 naive and CD4 memory, two plates were used for CD8 naive, and one plate was used for CD8 memory. The study deeply sequenced blood TCR repertoires of about 5 healthy adults to estimate repertoire size and the extent of clonotype sharing between individuals. Libraries were prepared and TCR repertoires were sequenced by different laboratories using diverse techniques, in order to increase sequencing depth and limit assay-specific biases. Between about 0.85 and 9.5 billion PBMCs per donor were obtained by leukapheresis.

Paper-wide results and their limitations: Clonotypes shared by all four sorted-subset donors showed higher generation probabilities than non-shared clonotypes. Estimated clonotype richness was generally larger for naive than for memory subsets. Across a few donors, around 5% of naive CD4, 3% to 4% of naive CD8, under 2.5% of memory CD4, and 0.3% to 0.45% of memory CD8 clonotypes were shared. Pairwise subsampling led to the expectation that sequencing depth would affect the degree of clonotype sharing among donors. Sampling was restricted to blood, and TCR repertoires in tissues likely differ from the TCR repertoires found in blood. Rarefaction of sorted-subset datasets indicated incomplete sequencing despite the large sequencing depth. The small number of donors limited the genetic and exposure-history diversity represented.

Comments on this clone: No antigen is known for it. Per-base qualities were not stored, and no clone one base away is much larger.

CDR1 and CDR2, looked up from the germline V gene, are MNHEY and SVGAGI. V and J lose 7 bases and 4 bases, and a span of 8 bases separates them. The CDR3 holds 12 amino acids from the cysteine to the phenylalanine. Left in the record is the CDR3 DNA by itself, 36 bases read in frame from the first base. Using the deep immunoSEQ assay, multiplex PCR amplified TCR CDR3 regions from genomic DNA. Extracted genomic DNA from each cell subset was distributed evenly across all wells of several immunoSEQ 96-well plates, and each plate was treated as a replicate. For sorted subsets, 200 to 250 ng of genomic DNA, equivalent to around 29,000 T cell genomes, went into each replicate PCR. Purified libraries were measured with a Qubit 3.0 fluorometer, size-checked on a Bioanalyzer 2100, and measured again with the KAPA Library Quantification kit. A separate single-read 150-cycle Illumina NextSeq 550 flow cell was used to sequence each immunoSEQ 96-well plate. In the source study's methods: Because only junctional sequences without quality scores were contained in the immunoSEQ output, filtering matching that applied to full-length reads could not be performed. To assign V/J genes and CDR3, sequences were annotated using PyIR, a Python wrapper for IgBLAST v1.9, with IMGT germline references. Reads with weak V/J assignments (E-value above 1e-6), missing CDR3, stop codons, out-of-frame junctions, or ambiguous translated residues were removed. V3J clonotypes were defined as sequences sharing an identical inferred V gene, J gene, and CDR3 amino acid sequence. Percentage overlap between repertoires was computed as shared unique clonotypes divided by the size of the smaller repertoire. Three approaches were used to assess repertoire richness: RTK rarefaction, the Chao1 estimator, and Recon v2.1 estimates of unobserved clonotypes. OLGA was used to compute generation probabilities for all TCRbeta clonotypes that the gDNA method yielded from several donors. TCRdb retrieved this table from immuneACCESS and kept in-frame rearrangements only. Not all clones are present; in checked studies, unresolved V genes account for under half, and no reason is known for the remainder. From that table come the V and J calls and clone size; the DNA was used to work out D and trimming. In all, the sample holds over a million clones, and roughly 96% of those were seen once. Jointly, the top ten make up 1% to 1.5% of the sample.

Healthy HIV-negative adults with no recently reported acute infections or vaccinations were included as donors. Every donor was a Caucasian adult residing in Nashville, Tennessee, USA. CD4+ T cells were enriched by magnetic negative selection, after which naive cells were positively selected on CD45RA and the negative fraction was taken as the memory subset. Blood was collected by leukapheresis, and PBMCs were isolated by Ficoll-Histopaque density gradient centrifugation and then cryopreserved in liquid nitrogen vapor phase. Analytical flow cytometry was used to check the purity and quantity of every magnetically sorted T cell population. Each sorted fraction had its genomic DNA isolated and then quantified by UV absorbance on a Nanodrop 2000c.

The chain is encoded by TRBV6-5 joined to TRBJ2-1, with the D gene not confidently named. The specimen was naive CD4+ T cells sorted from blood. The label giving this sample's cell subset or site can be read as: CD45RA+ positively selected. This clonotype was obtained from a man aged 25-40 years in good health. The nucleotide sequence reads as follows: TGTGCCAGCAACGACGGATACAATGAGCAGTTCTTC. It translates as CASNDGYNEQFF.